The rows below give T cell receptor beta chains drawn from one sample of a study of technical replicates of blood from several donors. Sequencing was performed with immunoSEQ multiplex PCR; in TCRdb, only in-frame clones are kept and a portion is missing. The sample yields around 15,000 clones, around nine tenths seen once. Sequencing input: PBMCs. The receptors were sampled from a human donor in good health. CDR3s include the opening cysteine and the closing phenylalanine or tryptophan. The D gene is left open where the match is weak. Some rows have no size entry. The others give once, few or many, or a class for an expanded clone.

clone_size j_call v_call d_call cdr3_aa cdr3_nt
- TRBJ2-7 TRBV19 - CASSIQAGTYEQYF TGTGCCAGTAGTATCCAGGCCGGAACCTACGAGCAGTACTTC
few TRBJ1-1 TRBV5-1 TRBD1 CASRPQGADTEAFF TGCGCCAGCAGGCCTCAGGGGGCTGACACTGAAGCTTTCTTT
- TRBJ2-7 TRBV30 - CAWSVFRAYEQYF TGTGCCTGGAGTGTTTTCAGGGCCTACGAGCAGTACTTC
- TRBJ2-7 TRBV5-1 TRBD2 CASSLLGLAGDEQYF TGCGCCAGCAGCCTTCTTGGACTAGCGGGAGACGAGCAGTACTTC
- TRBJ1-2 TRBV2 TRBD1 CASSGTGANYGYTF TGTGCCAGCAGCGGGACAGGGGCTAACTATGGCTACACCTTC
- TRBJ2-7 TRBV19 TRBD1 CASSTSGQSYEQYF TGTGCCAGTAGTACCTCGGGACAGAGCTACGAGCAGTACTTC
- TRBJ1-4 TRBV5-1 - CASSLTGGDNEKLFF TGCGCCAGCAGCTTGACAGGCGGGGATAATGAAAAACTGTTTTTT
- TRBJ1-2 TRBV19 TRBD1 CASSMDRGGYTF TGTGCCAGTAGTATGGACAGGGGCGGCTACACCTTC
- TRBJ2-7 TRBV6-6 TRBD1 CATRDRGAEQYF TGTGCCACCCGGGACAGGGGCGCCGAGCAGTACTTC
once TRBJ1-1 TRBV25-1 - CASTRRENTEAFF TGTGCCAGCACAAGACGGGAGAACACTGAAGCTTTCTTT
- TRBJ2-2 TRBV29-1 TRBD1 CSVDRDSNTGELFF TGCAGCGTCGATCGGGACAGTAACACCGGGGAGCTGTTTTTT
- TRBJ1-6 TRBV6-1 TRBD1 CASSESDRGQSPLHF TGTGCCAGCAGTGAATCGGACAGGGGGCAATCACCCCTCCACTTT
- TRBJ1-4 TRBV7-2 - CASSPGPATNEKLFF TGTGCCAGCAGCCCAGGGCCAGCAACTAATGAAAAACTGTTTTTT
- TRBJ2-3 TRBV2 TRBD2 CVQNKEGTSGSTDTQYF TGTGTCCAGAACAAAGAGGGGACTAGCGGGAGCACAGATACGCAGTATTTT
- TRBJ1-3 TRBV18 - CASSPGHGSGNTIYF TGTGCCAGCTCACCGGGACACGGCTCTGGAAACACCATATATTTT
- TRBJ2-5 TRBV27 TRBD1 CASRSGQGLETQYF TGTGCCAGCAGATCTGGACAGGGGTTAGAGACCCAGTACTTC
few TRBJ2-3 TRBV2 TRBD2 CARTSSGLAGGEADTQYF TGTGCCAGAACCTCCTCGGGACTAGCGGGAGGCGAAGCAGATACGCAGTATTTT
- TRBJ2-1 TRBV14 TRBD2 CASSQIAGVEQFF TGTGCCAGCAGCCAGATAGCGGGAGTTGAGCAGTTCTTC
- TRBJ1-5 TRBV11-1 - CASSSGRNQPQHF TGTGCCAGCAGCTCAGGGCGCAATCAGCCCCAGCATTTT
few TRBJ2-3 TRBV7-3 - CASSFTYTDTQYF TGTGCCAGCAGCTTTACCTACACAGATACGCAGTATTTT
- TRBJ2-1 TRBV4-1 - CASSQDSVAGPFF TGCGCCAGCAGCCAAGATTCTGTGGCGGGACCGTTCTTC
- TRBJ2-3 TRBV11-2 TRBD2 CASRASGRSGTDTQYF TGTGCCAGCAGAGCTAGCGGGAGGAGTGGCACAGATACGCAGTATTTT
- TRBJ1-1 TRBV15 - CATSTNMNTEAFF TGTGCCACCAGCACGAACATGAACACTGAAGCTTTCTTT
- TRBJ2-5 TRBV28 - CASNQWGDQETQYF TGTGCCAGCAACCAGTGGGGGGACCAAGAGACCCAGTACTTC
- TRBJ2-5 TRBV27 - CASSLSSQETQYF TGTGCCAGCAGTTTATCGAGTCAAGAGACCCAGTACTTC
- TRBJ2-1 TRBV28 - CASRPRLGSNEQFF TGTGCCAGCAGGCCCCGACTGGGTTCCAATGAGCAGTTCTTC
- TRBJ1-1 TRBV19 TRBD1 CASMGGQGTARDTEAFF TGTGCCAGTATGGGAGGACAGGGGACCGCCCGGGACACTGAAGCTTTCTTT
- TRBJ2-3 TRBV6-5 - CASSRTSIGTDTQYF TGTGCCAGCAGTCGAACTAGCATAGGCACAGATACGCAGTATTTT
- TRBJ1-4 TRBV5-8 - CASSSRANEKLFF TGTGCCAGCAGCTCCAGGGCAAATGAAAAACTGTTTTTT
- TRBJ2-7 TRBV29-1 TRBD1 CSVEGWDSPMEYF TGCAGCGTTGAAGGTTGGGACAGTCCTATGGAGTACTTC
- TRBJ2-1 TRBV10-3 TRBD2 CAIGLAGANEQFF TGTGCCATTGGACTAGCGGGAGCCAATGAGCAGTTCTTC
- TRBJ2-2 TRBV6-5 TRBD2 CASSYSGGEELFF TGTGCCAGCAGTTACTCGGGAGGGGAGGAGCTGTTTTTT
once TRBJ2-5 TRBV5-8 - CASSLSGASETQYF TGTGCCAGCAGCTTGTCAGGGGCCAGCGAGACCCAGTACTTC
- TRBJ2-5 TRBV5-4 TRBD2 CASSSKAGGETQYF TGTGCCAGCAGCTCTAAAGCGGGAGGGGAGACCCAGTACTTC
- TRBJ2-1 TRBV5-4 TRBD2 CASSTLGLANNEQFF TGTGCCAGCAGCACCCTGGGACTAGCGAACAATGAGCAGTTCTTC
once TRBJ1-1 TRBV5-4 - CASSFNGGTEAFF TGTGCCAGCAGCTTTAACGGCGGCACTGAAGCTTTCTTT
- TRBJ2-5 TRBV2 TRBD1 CASGTEETQYF TGTGCCAGTGGGACAGAAGAGACCCAGTACTTC
- TRBJ1-1 TRBV5-5 TRBD1 CASSRKWGQATLLPNTEAFF TGTGCCAGCAGCCGAAAATGGGGACAGGCGACACTACTTCCGAACACTGAAGCTTTCTTT
- TRBJ2-3 TRBV27 TRBD2 CASTLGAGGTDTQYF TGTGCCAGCACCCTAGGGGCGGGAGGGACAGATACGCAGTATTTT
- TRBJ1-5 TRBV6-5 TRBD1 CASSLTGGQPQHF TGTGCCAGCAGTCTCACAGGGGGCCAGCCCCAGCATTTT
- TRBJ2-5 TRBV19 TRBD1 CASSMTGQETQYF TGTGCCAGTAGTATGACAGGGCAAGAGACCCAGTACTTC
- TRBJ2-5 TRBV15 - CATRLAETQYF TGTGCCACCAGACTAGCAGAGACCCAGTACTTC
- TRBJ2-7 TRBV2 TRBD2 CASSEARGWLAGGNYEQYF TGTGCCAGCAGTGAAGCGCGGGGATGGCTAGCGGGAGGGAACTACGAGCAGTACTTC
- TRBJ2-5 TRBV19 - CASSMREKETQYF TGTGCCAGTAGTATGAGAGAGAAAGAGACCCAGTACTTC
- TRBJ2-1 TRBV7-2 TRBD2 CASSSGTSGSVSIQFF TGTGCCAGCAGCTCAGGGACTAGCGGGAGTGTTAGTATTCAGTTCTTC
few TRBJ1-1 TRBV19 - CASIDSGKNTEAFF TGTGCCAGTATTGACAGTGGAAAGAACACTGAAGCTTTCTTT
- TRBJ1-1 TRBV29-1 - CSVFGLQETEAFF TGCAGCGTTTTTGGGCTACAGGAAACTGAAGCTTTCTTT
- TRBJ2-2 TRBV27 - CASRGFTGELFF TGTGCCAGCAGGGGCTTCACCGGGGAGCTGTTTTTT
once TRBJ2-3 TRBV10-1 TRBD2 CASSLGTSGSTDTQYF TGCGCCAGCAGCCTGGGGACTAGCGGGAGCACAGATACGCAGTATTTT
- TRBJ2-7 TRBV7-9 TRBD1 CASSSHRDRSYEQYF TGTGCCAGCAGCTCCCACCGGGACAGGAGCTACGAGCAGTACTTC
- TRBJ2-3 TRBV7-3 - CASSLALVSTDTQYF TGTGCCAGCAGCTTAGCGCTAGTTAGCACAGATACGCAGTATTTT
- TRBJ1-2 TRBV28 - CASRTAGGQNYGYTF TGTGCCAGCAGGACGGCGGGAGGGCAAAACTATGGCTACACCTTC
- TRBJ2-3 TRBV6-1 - CASSTLWSSTDTQYF TGTGCCAGCAGTACCCTATGGAGTAGCACAGATACGCAGTATTTT
- TRBJ2-1 TRBV6-5 TRBD2 CASTPEGLAGNEQFF TGTGCCAGCACTCCGGAGGGGCTAGCGGGAAATGAGCAGTTCTTC